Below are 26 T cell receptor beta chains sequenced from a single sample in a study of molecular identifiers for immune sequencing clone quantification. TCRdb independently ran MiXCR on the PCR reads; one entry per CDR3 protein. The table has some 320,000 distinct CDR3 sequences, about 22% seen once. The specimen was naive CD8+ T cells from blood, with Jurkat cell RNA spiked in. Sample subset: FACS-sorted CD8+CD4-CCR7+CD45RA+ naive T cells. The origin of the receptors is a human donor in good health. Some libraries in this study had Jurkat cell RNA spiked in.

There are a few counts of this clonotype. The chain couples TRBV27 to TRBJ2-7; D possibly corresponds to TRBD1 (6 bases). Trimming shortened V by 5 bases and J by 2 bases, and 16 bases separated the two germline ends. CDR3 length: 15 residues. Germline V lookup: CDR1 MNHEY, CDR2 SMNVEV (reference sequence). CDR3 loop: CASSPEGQRAYEQYF. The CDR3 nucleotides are TGTGCCAGCAGTCCAGAAGGACAGAGGGCCTACGAGCAGTACTTC.

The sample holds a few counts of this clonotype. CDR3 sequence: CASSSRDRELYTGELFF. DNA for the CDR3: TGTGCCAGTTCATCCCGGGACAGGGAATTGTACACCGGGGAGCTGTTTTTT. This chain joins TRBV19 and TRBJ2-2, with 9 bases fitting TRBD1. The length of the CDR3 is 17 residues. V lost 8 bases and J lost 3; bases outside the gene matches: 13. Germline CDR1 LNHDA, CDR2 SQIVND (reference sequence).

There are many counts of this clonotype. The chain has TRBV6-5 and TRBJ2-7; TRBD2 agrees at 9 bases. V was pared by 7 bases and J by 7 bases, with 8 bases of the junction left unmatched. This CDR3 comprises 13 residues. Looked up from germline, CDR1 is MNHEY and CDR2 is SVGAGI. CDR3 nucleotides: TGTGCCAGCACTCCCGGACTAGCGCTAGAGCAGTACTTC. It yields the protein CASTPGLALEQYF.

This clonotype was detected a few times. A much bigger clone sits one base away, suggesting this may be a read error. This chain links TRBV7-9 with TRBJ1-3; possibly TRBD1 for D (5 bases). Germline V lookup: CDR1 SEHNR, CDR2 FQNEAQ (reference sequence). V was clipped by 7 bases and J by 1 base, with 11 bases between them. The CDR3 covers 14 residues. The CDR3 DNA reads TGTGCCAGCATCAGCGGGACTTCTGGAAACACCATATATTTT. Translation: CASISGTSGNTIYF. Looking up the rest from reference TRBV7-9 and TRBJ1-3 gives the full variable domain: DTGVSQNPRHKITKRGQNVTFRCDPISEHNRLYWYRQTLGQGPEFLTYFQNEAQLEKSRLLSDRFSAERPKGSFSTLEIQRTEQGDSAMYLCASISGTSGNTIYFGEGSWLTVV.

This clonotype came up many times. Here the CDR3 reads CAISAGHTEAFF. In nucleotides, the CDR3 is TGTGCCATCAGTGCGGGTCACACTGAAGCTTTCTTT. The chain employs TRBV10-3 and TRBJ1-1; D is unclear. V was cut by 4 bases and J by 3 bases, with 6 bases left in between. CDR3 length: 12 residues. CDR1 is ENHRY, CDR2 SYGVKD, per germline.

CDR3 nucleotide sequence: TGCAGTGCTAAGGGACAGGGGGGAACTTATTACTACGAGCAGTACTTC. Its translation: CSAKGQGGTYYYEQYF. The chain combines TRBV20-1 with TRBJ2-7, with 11 bases matching TRBD1. Germline loops: CDR1 DFQATT, CDR2 SNEGSKA (reference sequence). CDR3 size: 16 residues. With V trimmed by 4 bases and J by 3 bases, 11 bases remained unmatched.

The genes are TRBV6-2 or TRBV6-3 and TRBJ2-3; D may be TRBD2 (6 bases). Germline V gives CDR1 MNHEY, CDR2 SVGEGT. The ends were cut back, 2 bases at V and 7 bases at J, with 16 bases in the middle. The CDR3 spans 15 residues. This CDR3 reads CASSYGGLGLNTQYF. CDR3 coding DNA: TGTGCCAGCAGTTACGGGGGGTTAGGGTTGAATACGCAGTATTTT.

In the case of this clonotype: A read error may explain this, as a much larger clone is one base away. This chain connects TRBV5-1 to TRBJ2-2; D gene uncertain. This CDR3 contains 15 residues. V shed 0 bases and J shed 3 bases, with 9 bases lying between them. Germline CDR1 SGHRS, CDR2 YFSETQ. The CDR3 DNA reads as TGCGCCAGCAGCTTGGTAACAGCGTACACCGGGGAGCTGTTTTTT. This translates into CASSLVTAYTGELFF.

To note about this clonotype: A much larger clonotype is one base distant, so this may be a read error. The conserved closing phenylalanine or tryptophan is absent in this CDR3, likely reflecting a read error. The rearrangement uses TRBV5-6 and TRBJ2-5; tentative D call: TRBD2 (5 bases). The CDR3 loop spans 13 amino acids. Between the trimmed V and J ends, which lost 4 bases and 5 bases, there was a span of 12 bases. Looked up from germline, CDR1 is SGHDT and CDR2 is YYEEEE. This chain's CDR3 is CASSPSGTETQYL. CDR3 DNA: TGTGCCAGCAGCCCGAGCGGAACGGAGACCCAGTACCTC.

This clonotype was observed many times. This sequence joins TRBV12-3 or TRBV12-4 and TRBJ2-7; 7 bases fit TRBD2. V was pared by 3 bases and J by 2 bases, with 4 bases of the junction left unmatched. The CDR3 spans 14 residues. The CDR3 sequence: CASSLAGVTYEQYF. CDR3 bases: TGTGCCAGCAGTTTGGCGGGGGTGACCTACGAGCAGTACTTC.

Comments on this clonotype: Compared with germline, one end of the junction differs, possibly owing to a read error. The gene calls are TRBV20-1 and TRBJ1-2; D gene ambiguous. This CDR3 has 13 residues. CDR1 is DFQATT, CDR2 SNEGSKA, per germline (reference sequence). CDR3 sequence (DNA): TGCAGTGCTAGAGATCCGGACTCCTATGGCTACGCCTTC. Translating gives CSARDPDSYGYAF.

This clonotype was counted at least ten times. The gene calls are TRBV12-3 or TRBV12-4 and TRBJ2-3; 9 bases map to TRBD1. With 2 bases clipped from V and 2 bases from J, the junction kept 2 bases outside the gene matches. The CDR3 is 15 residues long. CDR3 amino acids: CASSLWDRDTDTQYF. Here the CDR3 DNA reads TGTGCCAGCAGTTTATGGGACAGGGACACAGATACGCAGTATTTT.

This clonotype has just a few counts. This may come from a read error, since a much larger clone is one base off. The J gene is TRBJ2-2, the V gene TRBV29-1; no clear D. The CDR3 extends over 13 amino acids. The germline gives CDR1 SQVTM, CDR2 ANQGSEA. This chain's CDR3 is CNVEKEHTGELFF. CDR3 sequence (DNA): TGCAACGTTGAAAAGGAACACACCGGGGAGCTGTTTTTT.

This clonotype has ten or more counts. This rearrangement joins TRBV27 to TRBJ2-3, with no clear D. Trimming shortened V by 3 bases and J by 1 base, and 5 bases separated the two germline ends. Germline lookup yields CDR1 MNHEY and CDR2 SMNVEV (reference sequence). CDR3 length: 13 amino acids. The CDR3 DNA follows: TGTGCCAGCAGTTTCCCCGGCACAGATACGCAGTATTTT. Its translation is CASSFPGTDTQYF.

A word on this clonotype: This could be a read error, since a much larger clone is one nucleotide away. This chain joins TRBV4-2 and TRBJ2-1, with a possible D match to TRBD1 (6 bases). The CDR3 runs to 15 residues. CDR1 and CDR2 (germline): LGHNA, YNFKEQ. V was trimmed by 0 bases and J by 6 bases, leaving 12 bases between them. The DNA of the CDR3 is TGTGCCAGCAGCCAAGAGGGGGCAGGAGTCAATGAGCAGTTCTTC. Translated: CASSQEGAGVNEQFF.

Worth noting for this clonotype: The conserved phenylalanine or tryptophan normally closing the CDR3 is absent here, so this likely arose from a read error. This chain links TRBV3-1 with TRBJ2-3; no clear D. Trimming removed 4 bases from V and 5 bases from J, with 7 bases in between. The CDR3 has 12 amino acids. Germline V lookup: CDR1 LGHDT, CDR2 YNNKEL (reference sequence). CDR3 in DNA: TGTGCCAGCAGCCCCAATGTAGATACGCAGTATCTT. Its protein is CASSPNVDTQYL.

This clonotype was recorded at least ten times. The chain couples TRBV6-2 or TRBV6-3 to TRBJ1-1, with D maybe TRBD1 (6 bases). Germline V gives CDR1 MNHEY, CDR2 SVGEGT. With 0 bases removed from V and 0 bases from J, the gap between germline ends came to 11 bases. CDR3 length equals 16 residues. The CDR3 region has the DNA TGTGCCAGCAGTTACTCGATAGACAGGATGAACACTGAAGCTTTCTTT. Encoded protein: CASSYSIDRMNTEAFF.

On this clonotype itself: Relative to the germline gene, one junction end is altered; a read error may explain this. CDR3: CASSFGEAGELSF. CDR3 bases: TGTGCCAGCAGTTTCGGTGAGGCCGGGGAGCTGTCTTTT. The V call is TRBV27, the J call TRBJ2-2, with a weak D call TRBD2 (5 bases). This CDR3 comprises 13 residues. Germline V gene data show CDR1 as MNHEY and CDR2 as SMNVEV (reference sequence).

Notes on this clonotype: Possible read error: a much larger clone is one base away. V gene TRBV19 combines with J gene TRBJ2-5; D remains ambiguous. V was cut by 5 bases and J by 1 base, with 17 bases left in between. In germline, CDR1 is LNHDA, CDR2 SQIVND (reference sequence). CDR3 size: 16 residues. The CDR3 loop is CASSAHPVHFQETQYF. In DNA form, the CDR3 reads TGTGCCAGTAGTGCTCACCCGGTACATTTCCAAGAGACCCAGTACTTC.

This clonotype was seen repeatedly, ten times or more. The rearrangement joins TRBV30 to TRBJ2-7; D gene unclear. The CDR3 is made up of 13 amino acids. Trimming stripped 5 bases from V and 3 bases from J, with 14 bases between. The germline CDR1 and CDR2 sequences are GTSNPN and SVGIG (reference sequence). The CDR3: CAWDDDLNYEQYF. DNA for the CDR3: TGTGCCTGGGATGACGACCTGAACTACGAGCAGTACTTC.

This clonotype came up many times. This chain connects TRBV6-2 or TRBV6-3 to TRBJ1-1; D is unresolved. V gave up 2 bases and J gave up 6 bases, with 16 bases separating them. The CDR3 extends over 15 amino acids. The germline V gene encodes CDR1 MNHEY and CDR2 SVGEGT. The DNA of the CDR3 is TGTGCCAGCAGTTACGAGTCGAGGATGGGTGCTGAAGCTTTCTTT. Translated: CASSYESRMGAEAFF.

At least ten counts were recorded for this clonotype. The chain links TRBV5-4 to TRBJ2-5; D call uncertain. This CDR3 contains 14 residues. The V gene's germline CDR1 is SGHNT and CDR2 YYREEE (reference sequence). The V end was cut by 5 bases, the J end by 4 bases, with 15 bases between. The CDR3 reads CASSTYHQAETQYF. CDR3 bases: TGTGCCAGCAGTACGTATCACCAAGCAGAGACCCAGTACTTC. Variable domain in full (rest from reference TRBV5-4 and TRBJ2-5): ETGVTQSPTHLIKTRGQQVTLRCSSQSGHNTVSWYQQALGQGPQFIFQYYREEENGRGNFPPRFSGLQFPNYSSELNVNALELDDSALYLCASSTYHQAETQYFGPGTRLLVL.

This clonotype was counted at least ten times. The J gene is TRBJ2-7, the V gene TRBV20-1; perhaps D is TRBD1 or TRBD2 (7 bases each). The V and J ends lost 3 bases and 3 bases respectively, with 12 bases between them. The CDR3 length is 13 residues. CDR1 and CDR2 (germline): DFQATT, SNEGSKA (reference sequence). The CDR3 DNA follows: TGCAGTGCTAGGCAGGGGGGGAACTACGAGCAGTACTTC. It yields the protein CSARQGGNYEQYF.

This CDR3 is CASSPNRGREYGYTF. In DNA form, the CDR3 reads TGTGCCAGCAGCCCGAACCGGGGCAGGGAGTATGGCTACACCTTC. The chain couples TRBV14 to TRBJ1-2; maybe TRBD1 (5 bases). CDR3 length equals 15 residues. V was cut by 4 bases and J by 5 bases, with 17 bases left in between. CDR1 is SGHDN and CDR2 is FVKESK in the germline V gene.

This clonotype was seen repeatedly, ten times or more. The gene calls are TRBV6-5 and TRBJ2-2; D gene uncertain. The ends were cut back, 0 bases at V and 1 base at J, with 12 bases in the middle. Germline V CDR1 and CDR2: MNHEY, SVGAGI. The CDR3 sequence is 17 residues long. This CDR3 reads CASSYSTGVRNTGELFF. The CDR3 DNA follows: TGTGCCAGCAGTTACTCGACTGGAGTCAGGAACACCGGGGAGCTGTTTTTT.

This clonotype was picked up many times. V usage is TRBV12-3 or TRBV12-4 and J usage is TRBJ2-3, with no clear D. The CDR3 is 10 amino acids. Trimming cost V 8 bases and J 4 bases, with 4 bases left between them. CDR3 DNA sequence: TGTGCCAGCCAAGCAGATACGCAGTATTTT. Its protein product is CASQADTQYF.